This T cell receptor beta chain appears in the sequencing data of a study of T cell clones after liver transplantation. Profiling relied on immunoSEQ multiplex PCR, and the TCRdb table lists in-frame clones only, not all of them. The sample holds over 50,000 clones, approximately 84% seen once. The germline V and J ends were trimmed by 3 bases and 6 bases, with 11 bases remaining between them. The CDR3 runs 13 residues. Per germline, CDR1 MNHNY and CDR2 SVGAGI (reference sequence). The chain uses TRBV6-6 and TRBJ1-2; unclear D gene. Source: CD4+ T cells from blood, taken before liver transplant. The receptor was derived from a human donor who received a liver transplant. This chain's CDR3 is CASSYREINGYTF. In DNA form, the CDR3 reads TGTGCCAGCAGTTATCGGGAAATCAATGGCTACACCTTC.